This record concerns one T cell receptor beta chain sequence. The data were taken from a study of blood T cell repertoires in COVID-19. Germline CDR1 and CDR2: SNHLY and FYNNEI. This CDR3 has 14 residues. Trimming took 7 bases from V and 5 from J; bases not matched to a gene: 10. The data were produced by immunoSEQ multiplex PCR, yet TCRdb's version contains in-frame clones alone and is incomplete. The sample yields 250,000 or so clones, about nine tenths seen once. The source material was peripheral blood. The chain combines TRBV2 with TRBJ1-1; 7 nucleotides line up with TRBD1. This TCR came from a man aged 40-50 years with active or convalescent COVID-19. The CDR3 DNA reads TGTGCCAGCACCTCGACAGGGACTGGTACTGAAGCTTTCTTT. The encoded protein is CASTSTGTGTEAFF.